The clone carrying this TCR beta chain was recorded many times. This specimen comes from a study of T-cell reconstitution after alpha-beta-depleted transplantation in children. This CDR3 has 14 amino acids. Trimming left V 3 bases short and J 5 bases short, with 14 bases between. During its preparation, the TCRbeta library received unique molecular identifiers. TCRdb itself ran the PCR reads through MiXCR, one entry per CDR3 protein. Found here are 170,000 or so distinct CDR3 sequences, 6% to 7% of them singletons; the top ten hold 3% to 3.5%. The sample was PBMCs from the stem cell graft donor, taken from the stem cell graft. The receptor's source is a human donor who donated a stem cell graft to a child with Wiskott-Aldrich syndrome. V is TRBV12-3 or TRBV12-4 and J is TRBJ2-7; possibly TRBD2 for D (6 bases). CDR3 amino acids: CASSFRGTWNEQYF. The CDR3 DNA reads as TGTGCCAGCAGTTTCCGCGGGACTTGGAACGAGCAGTACTTC.